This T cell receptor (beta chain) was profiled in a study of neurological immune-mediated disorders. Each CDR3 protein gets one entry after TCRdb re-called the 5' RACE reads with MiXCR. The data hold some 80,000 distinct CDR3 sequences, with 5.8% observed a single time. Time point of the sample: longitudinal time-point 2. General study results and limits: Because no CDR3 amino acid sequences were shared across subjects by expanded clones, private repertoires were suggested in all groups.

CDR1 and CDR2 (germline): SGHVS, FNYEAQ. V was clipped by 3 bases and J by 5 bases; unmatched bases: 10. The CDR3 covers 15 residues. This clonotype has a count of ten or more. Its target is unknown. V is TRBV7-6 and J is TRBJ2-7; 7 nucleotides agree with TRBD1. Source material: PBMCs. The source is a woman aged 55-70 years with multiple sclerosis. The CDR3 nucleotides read TGTGCCAGCAGCTTGAATACAGGGGCCCGGGACGAGCAGTACTTC. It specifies CASSLNTGARDEQYF. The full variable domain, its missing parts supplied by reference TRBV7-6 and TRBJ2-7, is GAGVSQSPRYKVTKRGQDVALRCDPISGHVSLYWYRQALGQGPEFLTYFNYEAQQDKSGLPNDRFSAERPEGSISTLTIQRTEQRDSAMYRCASSLNTGARDEQYFGPGTRLTVT.